This entry describes one T cell receptor beta chain. The CDR3 runs to 13 residues. TCRdb re-called the 5' RACE reads; one entry per CDR3 protein, DNA not given. Here the sample table reports approximately 420,000 distinct CDR3 sequences. This sample stems from a study of T cells expressing NK-cell markers. The TCR originated in a woman between 50 and 59 years old in good health. The sequenced sample consisted of blood T cells: a sorted CD56 or NKG2C T cell subset, CD4+ or CD8+ T cells, or bulk PBMC T cells (not recorded which). The J gene is TRBJ1-1, the V gene TRBV12-3 or TRBV12-4; without DNA, the TCRdb call of TRBD1 cannot be checked. CDR3 sequence reads: CASSPLSRVEAFF.